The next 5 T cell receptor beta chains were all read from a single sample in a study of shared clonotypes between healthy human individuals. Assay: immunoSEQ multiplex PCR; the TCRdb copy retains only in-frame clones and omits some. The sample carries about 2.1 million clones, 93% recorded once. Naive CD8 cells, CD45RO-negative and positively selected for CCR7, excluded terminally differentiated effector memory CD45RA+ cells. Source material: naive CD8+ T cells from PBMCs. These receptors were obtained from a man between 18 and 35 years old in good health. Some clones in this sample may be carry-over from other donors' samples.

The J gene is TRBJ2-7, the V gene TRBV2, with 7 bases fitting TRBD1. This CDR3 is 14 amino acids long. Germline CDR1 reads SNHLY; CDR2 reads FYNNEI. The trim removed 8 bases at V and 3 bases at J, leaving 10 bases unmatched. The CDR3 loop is CASGLGDSLYEQYF. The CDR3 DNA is TGTGCCAGCGGGCTGGGGGACAGTCTCTACGAGCAGTACTTC.

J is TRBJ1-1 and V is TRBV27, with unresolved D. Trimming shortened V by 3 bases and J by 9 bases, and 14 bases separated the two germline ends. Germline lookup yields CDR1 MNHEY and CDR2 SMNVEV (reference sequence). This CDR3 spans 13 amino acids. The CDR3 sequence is CASSFMLGFQAFF. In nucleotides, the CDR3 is TGTGCCAGCAGTTTTATGTTGGGGTTTCAAGCTTTCTTT.

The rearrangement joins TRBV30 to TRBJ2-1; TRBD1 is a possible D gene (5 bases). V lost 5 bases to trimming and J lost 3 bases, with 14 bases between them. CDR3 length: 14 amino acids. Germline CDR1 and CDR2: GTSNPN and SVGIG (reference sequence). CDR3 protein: CAWGIGVGYNEQFF. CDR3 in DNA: TGTGCCTGGGGTATAGGGGTGGGCTACAATGAGCAGTTCTTC.

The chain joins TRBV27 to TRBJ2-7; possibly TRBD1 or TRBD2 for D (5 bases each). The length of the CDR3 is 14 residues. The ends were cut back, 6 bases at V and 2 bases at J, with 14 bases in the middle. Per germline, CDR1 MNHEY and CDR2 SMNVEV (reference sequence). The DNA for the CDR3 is TGTGCCAGCAGCCACCGGGACGGAGCCTACGAGCAGTACTTC. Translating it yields CASSHRDGAYEQYF.

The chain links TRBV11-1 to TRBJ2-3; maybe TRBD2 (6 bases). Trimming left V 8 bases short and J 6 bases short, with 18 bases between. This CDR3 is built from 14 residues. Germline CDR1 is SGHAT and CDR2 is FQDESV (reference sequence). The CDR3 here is CASCPGVGQDTQYF. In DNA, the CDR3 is TGTGCCAGCTGCCCGGGGGTTGGGCAGGATACGCAGTATTTT. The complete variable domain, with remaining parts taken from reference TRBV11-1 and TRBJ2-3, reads EAEVAQSPRYKITEKSQAVAFWCDPISGHATLYWYRQILGQGPELLVQFQDESVVDDSQLPKDRFSAERLKGVDSTLKIQPAELGDSAMYLCASCPGVGQDTQYFGPGTRLTVL.